Listed here is a single TCR beta chain. The Seattle patients, enrolled during active infection, were followed longitudinally. Original processing methods: Researchers report that nucleated cell counts were estimated from reference gene primer amplification. Assay: immunoSEQ multiplex PCR; the TCRdb copy retains only in-frame clones and omits some. That table gives V, J and clone size, and the DNA gave D and trimming. The data contain under 250,000 clones, around 88% of them seen just once; the ten biggest clones take up approximately 6.2%. Germline CDR1 is MDHEN and CDR2 is SYDVKM. The V end lost 5 bases, the J end lost 6 bases, and 14 bases lay between the germline ends. This CDR3 has 13 amino acids. The entry originates in a study of blood T cell repertoires in COVID-19. For the study at large: PBMCs, B-cell-depleted T cells, or T cells were the source of the cDNA or gDNA that made up the material.

The gene calls are TRBV28 and TRBJ2-7, with D possibly being TRBD2 (5 bases). The TCR originated in a woman of 80 years or more with COVID-19, enrolled during active disease. Sequenced input: peripheral blood. The DNA for the CDR3 is TGTGCCAGCAGTCCCCCACGGGGTGGCGAGCAGTACTTC. Translating gives CASSPPRGGEQYF.